These T cell receptor beta chains were read from a single sample in a study of blood T cell repertoires in COVID-19. Measured with immunoSEQ multiplex PCR; TCRdb has only the in-frame clones, and not every one. The sample holds 350,000 to 550,000 clones, 87% seen once. The specimen sequenced was PBMCs or T cells enriched from blood (not recorded which). These receptor sequences come from a young woman with acute COVID-19. CDR3s include the opening cysteine and the closing phenylalanine or tryptophan. D genes are given only for firm matches. Only some rows state a clone size, as once, few, many or a class for expanded clones.

v_call: TRBV19
d_call: .
clone_size: .
cdr3_length: 16
j_call: TRBJ1-4
cdr3_nt: TGTGCCAGTAGTGCCGACAGGTCCGGACCTAATGAAAAACTGTTTTTT
cdr3_aa: CASSADRSGPNEKLFF

v_call: TRBV12-3/TRBV12-4
d_call: .
clone_size: once
cdr3_length: 12
j_call: TRBJ2-1
cdr3_nt: TGTGCCAGCAGGATTTGGGAGGATGAGCAGTTCTTC
cdr3_aa: CASRIWEDEQFF

v_call: TRBV6-5
d_call: TRBD1
clone_size: .
cdr3_length: 14
j_call: TRBJ1-6
cdr3_nt: TGTGCCAGCAGATCCGGGACAGATAATTCACCCCTCCACTTT
cdr3_aa: CASRSGTDNSPLHF

v_call: TRBV5-1
d_call: .
clone_size: .
cdr3_length: 15
j_call: TRBJ2-3
cdr3_nt: TGCGCCAGCAGCTTGGGGGGGCAGAACACAGATACGCAGTATTTT
cdr3_aa: CASSLGGQNTDTQYF

v_call: TRBV11-3
d_call: TRBD1
clone_size: .
cdr3_length: 17
j_call: TRBJ1-3
cdr3_nt: TGTGCCAGCACCACTCCGGGACAGGGGGCTTCTGGAAACACCATATATTTT
cdr3_aa: CASTTPGQGASGNTIYF

v_call: TRBV19
d_call: .
clone_size: .
cdr3_length: 17
j_call: TRBJ2-2
cdr3_nt: TGTGCCAGTAGTATAGGAGTTTCCCGGGTGCAAGTCGGGGAGCTGTTTTTT
cdr3_aa: CASSIGVSRVQVGELFF

v_call: TRBV6-5
d_call: .
clone_size: .
cdr3_length: 13
j_call: TRBJ1-1
cdr3_nt: TGTGCCAGCAGAGAGATCCTAGACACTGAAGCTTTCTTT
cdr3_aa: CASREILDTEAFF

v_call: TRBV5-1
d_call: TRBD1
clone_size: .
cdr3_length: 14
j_call: TRBJ2-5
cdr3_nt: TGCGCCAGCAGCTCCGGACAGGGTAAAGAGACCCAGTACTTC
cdr3_aa: CASSSGQGKETQYF

v_call: TRBV30
d_call: .
clone_size: .
cdr3_length: 13
j_call: TRBJ2-2
cdr3_nt: TGTGCCTGGAGTCGGGGAATCACCGGGGAGCTGTTTTTT
cdr3_aa: CAWSRGITGELFF

v_call: TRBV25-1
d_call: TRBD1
clone_size: .
cdr3_length: 15
j_call: TRBJ2-1
cdr3_nt: TGTGCCAGCAGCGACGGGACAGGGGGATACAATGAGCAGTTCTTC
cdr3_aa: CASSDGTGGYNEQFF